One and the same sample provided the 7 T cell receptor beta chains below, sequenced in a study of blood T cells in healthy people across ages (dated by TCRdb to the mid-2010s). The library was produced with 5' RACE. The listed sequencing device is Illumina HiSeq 2500. A second PCR of about 6 to 11 cycles was run with a J-beta primer mix and a sample-barcoded 5' primer. Clones were called with MiXCR by TCRdb after fastp trimmed the public reads at Q25, and only in-frame beta chains were retained. Under each unique CDR3 protein, matching rows form one entry showing the most common genes and DNA. Recorded for this sample are some 1.6 million distinct CDR3 sequences; about 32% of them occurred a single time. The ten largest account for about 11% of the sample. What was sequenced was blood. Source of these receptors: a woman aged 25 to 39 in good health.

J is TRBJ2-4 and V is TRBV6-2 or TRBV6-3; D may be TRBD1 or TRBD2 (7 bases each). CDR3 length: 15 residues. The V gene's germline CDR1 is MNHEY and CDR2 SVGEGT. With 8 bases removed from V and 5 bases from J, the gap between germline ends came to 19 bases. DNA of the CDR3: TGTGCCAGCTCCGGCGCGGGGAGGGGGCAAAACATTCAGTACTTC. Encoded protein: CASSGAGRGQNIQYF.

The chain joins TRBV5-1 to TRBJ2-7; 9 bases map to TRBD1. This CDR3 is 14 amino acids long. CDR1 is SGHRS, CDR2 YFSETQ, per germline. J was trimmed by 5 bases and V by 2 bases; bases with no gene match: 5. CDR3 nucleotide sequence: TGCGCCAGCAGCTTCCGGGACAGGGTCAACGAGCAGTACTTC. It translates to CASSFRDRVNEQYF.

This clonotype was observed a few times. This chain uses TRBV9 with TRBJ2-3; 7 nucleotides line up with TRBD2. V trimming: 0 bases; J trimming: 1 base; junction bases outside the gene matches: 5. CDR3 size: 16 residues. Germline V gene sequence: CDR1 SGDLS, CDR2 YYNGEE. This CDR3 is CASSVGGGIRTDTQYF. DNA of the CDR3: TGTGCCAGCAGCGTAGGGGGGGGTATCCGCACAGATACGCAGTATTTT.

The table lists this clonotype with many counts. This chain uses TRBV4-2 with TRBJ1-1; 7 nucleotides align to TRBD1. V was pared by 3 bases and J by 4 bases, with 8 bases of the junction left unmatched. CDR3 length: 15 amino acids. Germline CDR1 and CDR2: LGHNA and YNFKEQ. The CDR3 protein is CASSQAGQWGTEAFF. The CDR3 coding sequence is TGTGCCAGCAGCCAGGCGGGACAGTGGGGCACTGAAGCTTTCTTT.

A note on this clonotype: This sequence may be a read error, since a much larger clone differs from it by one base. The J gene is TRBJ2-5, the V gene TRBV28, with D possibly being TRBD2 (6 bases). The CDR3 has 15 residues. CDR1 and CDR2 from the germline V gene are MDHEN and SYDVKM. CDR3 coding DNA: TGTGCCAACAGTTTAAGGGGCAGTAGCGGCGAGACCCAGTACTTC. This sequence encodes CANSLRGSSGETQYF. Combining the CDR3 with reference TRBV28 and TRBJ2-5 gives the whole variable domain DVKVTQSSRYLVKRTGEKVFLECVQDMDHENMFWYRQDPGLGLRLIYFSYDVKMKEKGDIPEGYSVSREKKERFSLILESASTNQTSMYLCANSLRGSSGETQYFGPGTRLLVL.

This chain uses TRBV25-1 with TRBJ2-7; 8 bases agree with TRBD1. Germline CDR1 MGHDK, CDR2 SYGVNS. V dropped 3 bases and J dropped 6; count of bases not matched to a gene: 7. This CDR3 has 14 amino acids. The CDR3 bases are TGTGCCAGCAGTGACTGGACAGGGTCGGGCGAGCAGTACTTC. Translated, it gives CASSDWTGSGEQYF.

This clonotype appeared a few times. The gene calls are TRBV21-1 and TRBJ1-2. TRBV21-1 is shown as a pseudogene. This CDR3 has 16 amino acids. The CDR3 sequence is CASSKVVRAANYGYTF. The CDR3, as DNA: TGTGCCAGCAGCAAAGTGGTTAGGGCAGCAAACTATGGCTACACCTTC.